The 28 T cell receptor beta chains listed next were all sequenced from one sample in a study of shared clonotypes between healthy human individuals. TCRdb's copy holds only in-frame clones and misses some; the assay was immunoSEQ multiplex PCR. The sample gives more than 2,000,000 clones, approximately 94% of which show up once; roughly 0.14% is in the top ten. Material for sequencing was naive CD4+ T cells sorted from blood. As to subset: CD45RA+ positively selected. The receptors here all came from a man aged 18-30 years in good health.

The chain employs TRBV27 and TRBJ1-5, with D uncertain. V was shortened by 2 bases and J by 4 bases, with 12 bases between the two germline ends. Per the germline V gene, CDR1 is MNHEY and CDR2 is SMNVEV (reference sequence). The CDR3 totals 15 residues. The CDR3 nucleotides read TGTGCCAGCAGTTTAAGAGGGTTAGGAAATCAGCCCCAGCATTTT. Translated, it gives CASSLRGLGNQPQHF.

The chain joins TRBV7-9 to TRBJ1-1; TRBD1 is a possible D gene (6 bases). The length of the CDR3 is 16 residues. Germline-derived CDR1 and CDR2 are SEHNR and FQNEAQ (reference sequence). Deletions cut 2 bases from V and 7 bases from J, with 20 bases between. Here the CDR3 DNA reads TGTGCCAGCAGCTTATTAATGGGGGCCGGGGAAGGTGAAGCTTTCTTT. It yields the protein CASSLLMGAGEGEAFF. Looking up the rest from reference TRBV7-9 and TRBJ1-1 gives the full variable domain: DTGVSQNPRHKITKRGQNVTFRCDPISEHNRLYWYRQTLGQGPEFLTYFQNEAQLEKSRLLSDRFSAERPKGSFSTLEIQRTEQGDSAMYLCASSLLMGAGEGEAFFGQGTRLTVV.

In DNA form, the CDR3 reads TGTGCCAGCAGTTCCACCGGAAAAGCGGGGGAGACCCAGTACTTC. Protein product: CASSSTGKAGETQYF. This chain joins TRBV28 and TRBJ2-5; TRBD2 aligns across 7 bases. Germline assignment: CDR1 MDHEN and CDR2 SYDVKM. The CDR3 covers 15 residues. V dropped 4 bases and J dropped 5; count of bases not matched to a gene: 10.

The chain employs TRBV7-8 and TRBJ2-3; the match to TRBD1 covers 8 bases. Per the germline V gene, CDR1 is SGHVS and CDR2 is FQNEAQ. With V trimmed by 1 base and J by 3 bases, 12 bases remained unmatched. CDR3 length: 18 amino acids. This chain's CDR3 is CASSLDPSGGLRTDTQYF. Written as DNA, the CDR3 is TGTGCCAGCAGCTTAGACCCGTCAGGGGGCTTGAGAACAGATACGCAGTATTTT.

CDR3 sequence (DNA): TGTGCCAGCAGTTTGGGAGGGAAGTCAGCTGAAGCTTTCTTT. Encoded protein: CASSLGGKSAEAFF. The rearrangement links TRBV28 to TRBJ1-1; D call uncertain. Germline V gene lookup returns CDR1 MDHEN and CDR2 SYDVKM. The CDR3 runs to 14 residues. The germline V and J ends were trimmed by 3 bases and 6 bases, with 14 bases remaining between them.

CDR3 amino acids: CASSFRDRGLDTQYF. DNA for the CDR3: TGCGCCAGCAGCTTCCGGGACAGGGGGCTGGATACGCAGTATTTT. The chain links TRBV5-1 to TRBJ2-3; TRBD1 agrees at 12 bases. CDR1 is SGHRS, CDR2 YFSETQ, per germline. V was clipped by 2 bases and J by 6 bases; unmatched bases: 4. The CDR3 runs 15 residues.

This clone was observed once. The rearrangement joins TRBV5-1 to TRBJ1-3; no definite D call. Germline CDR1 SGHRS, CDR2 YFSETQ. This CDR3 comprises 15 residues. V was shortened by 4 bases and J by 2 bases, with 13 bases between the two germline ends. CDR3 protein: CASSRRTATGNTIYF. CDR3 sequence (DNA): TGCGCCAGCAGCCGACGGACGGCAACTGGAAACACCATATATTTT.

This rearrangement joins TRBV7-9 to TRBJ1-5; D is unclear. CDR3 length: 14 amino acids. Germline V CDR1 and CDR2: SEHNR, FQNEAQ (reference sequence). V dropped 3 bases and J dropped 7 bases, with 13 bases sitting between them. CDR3 region: CASSFLTDTQPQHF. CDR3 DNA sequence: TGTGCCAGCAGCTTTCTTACTGACACCCAGCCCCAGCATTTT. Based on the CDR3 plus reference TRBV7-9 and TRBJ1-5, the full variable domain is DTGVSQNPRHKITKRGQNVTFRCDPISEHNRLYWYRQTLGQGPEFLTYFQNEAQLEKSRLLSDRFSAERPKGSFSTLEIQRTEQGDSAMYLCASSFLTDTQPQHFGDGTRLSIL.

The V and J genes are TRBV7-2 and TRBJ2-7; D may be TRBD2 (6 bases). Germline CDR1 is SGHTA and CDR2 is FQGNSA. Deletions cut 1 base from V and 2 bases from J, with 12 bases between. The CDR3 covers 15 residues. The CDR3 DNA reads as TGTGCCAGCAGCTTAGTTCCGGGGGAGGCCTACGAGCAGTACTTC. Protein: CASSLVPGEAYEQYF.

The sample holds a few counts of this clone. This chain connects TRBV2 to TRBJ1-1, with D unclear. This CDR3 contains 13 residues. Trimming cost V 4 bases and J 2 bases, with 8 bases left between them. The germline CDR1 and CDR2 sequences are SNHLY and FYNNEI. The CDR3 spells CASSVVGNTEAFF. In nucleotides, the CDR3 is TGTGCCAGCAGTGTGGTCGGCAACACTGAAGCTTTCTTT.

The V call is TRBV28, the J call TRBJ1-5; D is perhaps TRBD1 (5 bases). The germline V and J ends were trimmed by 6 bases and 6 bases, with 15 bases remaining between them. The CDR3 runs to 14 residues. In germline, CDR1 is MDHEN, CDR2 SYDVKM. CDR3 sequence: CASSQPGGGQPQHF. CDR3 DNA: TGTGCCAGCAGCCAACCTGGGGGGGGTCAGCCCCAGCATTTT.

The J gene is TRBJ1-2, the V gene TRBV18; TRBD1 might be the D (6 bases). V was trimmed by 0 bases and J by 7 bases, leaving 18 bases between them. The CDR3 totals 16 residues. The germline V gene encodes CDR1 KGHSH and CDR2 LQKENI. The CDR3 is CASSPPLLEQGSGYTF. The CDR3 DNA reads as TGTGCCAGCTCACCACCCCTGCTAGAACAGGGTTCTGGCTACACCTTC.

The J gene is TRBJ1-5, the V gene TRBV19; D is ambiguous. This CDR3 is 13 amino acids long. CDR1 and CDR2 (germline): LNHDA, SQIVND (reference sequence). Trimming left V 2 bases short and J 7 bases short, with 9 bases between. The CDR3 reads CASSIQPQQPQHF. The CDR3 DNA follows: TGTGCCAGTAGTATACAACCACAGCAGCCCCAGCATTTT.

The CDR3: CASSPLSDSYEQYF. CDR3 nucleotide sequence: TGTGCCAGCAGCCCCCTATCCGACTCCTACGAGCAGTACTTC. The chain uses TRBV5-4 and TRBJ2-7; no clear D gene. V was clipped by 4 bases and J by 0 bases, with 11 bases between them. The CDR3 has 14 amino acids. In germline, CDR1 is SGHNT, CDR2 YYREEE (reference sequence).

The chain recombines TRBV18 with TRBJ1-2; 9 bases match TRBD1. The CDR3 extends over 15 amino acids. Trimming took 3 bases from V and 7 from J; bases not matched to a gene: 9. Germline CDR1 KGHSH, CDR2 LQKENI. CDR3 coding DNA: TGTGCCAGCTCACCGAGGACAGGGGAGGACAGTGGCTACACCTTC. This sequence encodes CASSPRTGEDSGYTF.

The chain links TRBV7-2 to TRBJ2-2, with 8 bases matching TRBD2. Germline-derived CDR1 and CDR2 are SGHTA and FQGNSA. The CDR3 extends over 13 amino acids. V shed 11 bases, J shed 4 bases, and the junction held 6 bases outside the gene matches. CDR3 sequence: CAGGTSGTGELFF. In DNA, the CDR3 is TGTGCCGGCGGGACTAGTGGCACCGGGGAGCTGTTTTTT.

The chain recombines TRBV2 with TRBJ2-5, with TRBD2 identical over 8 bases. V trimming: 5 bases; J trimming: 2 bases; junction bases outside the gene matches: 10. Germline lookup yields CDR1 SNHLY and CDR2 FYNNEI. The length of the CDR3 is 16 residues. The CDR3 protein is CASSKDSLAGQETQYF. The DNA for the CDR3 is TGTGCCAGCAGTAAGGACAGCCTAGCGGGTCAAGAGACCCAGTACTTC.

V and J are TRBV7-9 and TRBJ1-1; no clear D gene. This CDR3 contains 13 residues. Trimming removed 5 bases at V and 6 bases at J, with 13 bases between. Germline V gene lookup returns CDR1 SEHNR and CDR2 FQNEAQ (reference sequence). In nucleotides, the CDR3 is TGTGCCAGCAGCCTGATACGCGCCCCTGAAGCTTTCTTT. Encoded protein: CASSLIRAPEAFF.

The chain links TRBV28 to TRBJ2-7; unclear D gene. This CDR3 spans 13 amino acids. Looked up from germline, CDR1 is MDHEN and CDR2 is SYDVKM. V was cut by 2 bases and J by 2 bases, with 7 bases left in between. The CDR3 reads CASSLAAAYEQYF. For the CDR3, the DNA is TGTGCCAGCAGTTTAGCCGCAGCCTACGAGCAGTACTTC.

The chain recombines TRBV25-1 with TRBJ2-2, with D maybe TRBD2 (6 bases). Trimming removed 8 bases from V and 5 bases from J, with 6 bases in between. CDR1 and CDR2 from the germline V gene are MGHDK and SYGVNS. The CDR3 length is 11 residues. The chain's CDR3 is CASGGTGELFF. CDR3 bases: TGTGCCAGCGGAGGGACCGGGGAGCTGTTTTTT.

J is TRBJ2-7 and V is TRBV30; D is undetermined. V lost 3 bases to trimming and J lost 6 bases, with 9 bases between them. The germline V gene has CDR1 GTSNPN and CDR2 SVGIG (reference sequence). The CDR3 covers 11 residues. CDR3: CAWRGRFEQYF. The CDR3 DNA reads TGTGCCTGGAGAGGCCGTTTCGAGCAGTACTTC.

This chain joins TRBV2 and TRBJ2-7, with D perhaps matching TRBD1 (5 bases). Germline CDR1 is SNHLY and CDR2 is FYNNEI. This CDR3 is 15 amino acids long. V lost 2 bases and J lost 3, with 14 bases in between. The CDR3 reads CASSEQNRINYEQYF. The CDR3 DNA reads TGTGCCAGCAGTGAACAGAACAGGATCAACTACGAGCAGTACTTC.

The genes are TRBV4-1 and TRBJ1-1; TRBD1 agrees at 8 bases. CDR1 is MGHRA, CDR2 YSYEKL, per germline. The CDR3 loop spans 15 amino acids. With V trimmed by 6 bases and J by 6 bases, 12 bases remained unmatched. The CDR3: CASRPTVDRDPEAFF. CDR3 coding DNA: TGCGCCAGCAGACCCACTGTGGACAGGGACCCTGAAGCTTTCTTT.

The J gene is TRBJ1-2, the V gene TRBV30; possibly TRBD1 for D (5 bases). The V gene lost 4 bases and the J gene lost 1 base, with 19 bases spanning the gap. The CDR3 is 16 amino acids. Germline V gene sequence: CDR1 GTSNPN, CDR2 SVGIG (reference sequence). The CDR3 DNA follows: TGTGCCTGGACTCATCTGGGGGGAGTGGGTAACTATGGCTACACCTTC. It encodes CAWTHLGGVGNYGYTF.

V gene TRBV5-1 combines with J gene TRBJ2-1; D is perhaps TRBD2 (5 bases). The germline V gene has CDR1 SGHRS and CDR2 YFSETQ. The CDR3 sequence is 16 residues long. Trimming removed 2 bases at V and 6 bases at J, with 18 bases between. CDR3 in DNA: TGCGCCAGCAGCTTTGGCAACCGGGATACACTCAATGAGCAGTTCTTC. Translating gives CASSFGNRDTLNEQFF.

This sequence joins TRBV30 and TRBJ1-5; 7 bases align to TRBD1. Germline CDR1 GTSNPN, CDR2 SVGIG (reference sequence). The CDR3 runs to 14 residues. V was clipped by 5 bases and J by 2 bases; unmatched bases: 6. This CDR3 reads CAWARGPGNQPQHF. CDR3 bases: TGTGCCTGGGCTAGGGGGCCTGGCAATCAGCCCCAGCATTTT.

This chain joins TRBV5-3 and TRBJ2-1; 8 bases match TRBD2. TRBV5-3 is labeled an ORF, and its function is uncertain. CDR3 length: 15 residues. Trimming cost V 4 bases and J 8 bases; bases outside gene matches: 11. The CDR3: CARSPGGTGADEQFF. DNA of the CDR3: TGTGCCAGAAGCCCGGGAGGGACTGGGGCGGATGAGCAGTTCTTC.

The CDR3 DNA reads TGCGCCAGCAGCCAAGGCCTTTTACAGGGGTCATCAGCCTACGAGCAGTACTTC. Residues: CASSQGLLQGSSAYEQYF. V usage is TRBV4-1 and J usage is TRBJ2-7; 7 positions agree with TRBD1. The CDR3 is 18 amino acids. Germline V CDR1 and CDR2: MGHRA, YSYEKL. With V trimmed by 1 base and J by 2 bases, 14 bases remained unmatched.